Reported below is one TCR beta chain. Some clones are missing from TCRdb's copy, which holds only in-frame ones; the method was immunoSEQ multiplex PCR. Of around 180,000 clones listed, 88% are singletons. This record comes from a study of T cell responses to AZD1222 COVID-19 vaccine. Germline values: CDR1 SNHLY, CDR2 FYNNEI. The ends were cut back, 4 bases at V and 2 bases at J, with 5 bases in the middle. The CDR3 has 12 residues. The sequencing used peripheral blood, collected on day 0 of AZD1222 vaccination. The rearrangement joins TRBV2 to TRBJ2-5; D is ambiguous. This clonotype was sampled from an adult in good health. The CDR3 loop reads CASSAQQETQYF. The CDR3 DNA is TGTGCCAGCAGTGCACAGCAAGAGACCCAGTACTTC.